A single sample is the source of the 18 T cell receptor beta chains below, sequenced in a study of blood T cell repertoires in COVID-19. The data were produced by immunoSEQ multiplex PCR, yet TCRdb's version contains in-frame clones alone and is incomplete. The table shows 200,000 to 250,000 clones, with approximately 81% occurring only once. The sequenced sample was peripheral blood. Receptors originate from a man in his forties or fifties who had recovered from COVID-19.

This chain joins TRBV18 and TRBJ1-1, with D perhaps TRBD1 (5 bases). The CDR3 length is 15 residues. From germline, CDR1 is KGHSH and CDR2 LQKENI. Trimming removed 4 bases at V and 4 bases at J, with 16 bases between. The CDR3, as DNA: TGTGCCAGCTCACTTAGCGAGGGGAGGATCACTGAAGCTTTCTTT. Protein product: CASSLSEGRITEAFF.

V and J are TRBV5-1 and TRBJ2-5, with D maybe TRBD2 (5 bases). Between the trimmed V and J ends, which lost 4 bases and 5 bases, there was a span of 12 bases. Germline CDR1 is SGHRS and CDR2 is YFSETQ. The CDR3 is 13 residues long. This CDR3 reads CASSRVRVETQYF. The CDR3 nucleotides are TGCGCCAGCAGCCGGGTGAGGGTTGAGACCCAGTACTTC. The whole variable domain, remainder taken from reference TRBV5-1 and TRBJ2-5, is KAGVTQTPRYLIKTRGQQVTLSCSPISGHRSVSWYQQTPGQGLQFLFEYFSETQRNKGNFPGRFSGRQFSNSRSEMNVSTLELGDSALYLCASSRVRVETQYFGPGTRLLVL.

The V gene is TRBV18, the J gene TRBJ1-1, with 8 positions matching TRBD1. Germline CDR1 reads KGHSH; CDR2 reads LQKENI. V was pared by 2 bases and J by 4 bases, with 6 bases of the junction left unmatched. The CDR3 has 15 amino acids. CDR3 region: CASSPGQGARTEAFF. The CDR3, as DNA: TGTGCCAGCTCACCAGGGCAGGGGGCGCGCACTGAAGCTTTCTTT.

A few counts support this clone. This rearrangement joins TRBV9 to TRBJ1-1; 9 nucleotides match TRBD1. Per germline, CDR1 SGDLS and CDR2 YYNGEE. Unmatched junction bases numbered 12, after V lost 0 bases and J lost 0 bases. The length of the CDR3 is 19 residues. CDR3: CASSVVIYGTGTMNTEAFF. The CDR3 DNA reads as TGTGCCAGCAGCGTAGTAATTTACGGGACAGGGACCATGAACACTGAAGCTTTCTTT.

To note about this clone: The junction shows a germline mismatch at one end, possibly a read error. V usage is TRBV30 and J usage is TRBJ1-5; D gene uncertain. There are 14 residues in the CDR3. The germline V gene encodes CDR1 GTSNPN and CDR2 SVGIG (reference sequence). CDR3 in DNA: TGCGCATACCGACACGGTATGGGCAATCAGCCCCAGCATTTT. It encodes CAYRHGMGNQPQHF.

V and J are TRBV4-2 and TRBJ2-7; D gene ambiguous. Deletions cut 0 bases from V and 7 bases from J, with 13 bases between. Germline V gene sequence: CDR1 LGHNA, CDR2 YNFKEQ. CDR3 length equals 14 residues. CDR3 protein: CASSQDGGLPEQYF. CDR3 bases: TGTGCCAGCAGCCAAGATGGCGGCCTCCCGGAGCAGTACTTC.

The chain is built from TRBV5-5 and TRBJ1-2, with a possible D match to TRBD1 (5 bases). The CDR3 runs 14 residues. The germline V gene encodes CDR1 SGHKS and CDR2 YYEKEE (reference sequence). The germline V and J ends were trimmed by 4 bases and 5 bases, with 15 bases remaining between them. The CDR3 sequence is CASSTPGLAYGYTF. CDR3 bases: TGTGCCAGCAGCACGCCGGGACTCGCGTATGGCTACACCTTC.

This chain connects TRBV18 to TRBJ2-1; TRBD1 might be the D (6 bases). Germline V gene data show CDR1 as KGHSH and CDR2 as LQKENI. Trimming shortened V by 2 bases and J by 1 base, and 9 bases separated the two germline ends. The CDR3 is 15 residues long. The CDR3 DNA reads TGTGCCAGCTCACCAGACAGGATATCCTACAATGAGCAGTTCTTC. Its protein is CASSPDRISYNEQFF.

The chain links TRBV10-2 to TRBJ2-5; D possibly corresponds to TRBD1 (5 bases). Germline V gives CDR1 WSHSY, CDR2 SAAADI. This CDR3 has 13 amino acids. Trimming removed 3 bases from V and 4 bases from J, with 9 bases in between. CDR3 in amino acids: CASSESGRETQYF. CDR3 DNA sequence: TGCGCCAGCAGTGAATCAGGGCGAGAGACCCAGTACTTC.

This CDR3 is CATSSPRDTQYF. The CDR3 coding sequence is TGTGCCACCAGCAGCCCCAGGGATACGCAGTATTTT. The rearrangement links TRBV15 to TRBJ2-3, with no clear D. The CDR3 consists of 12 residues. CDR1 and CDR2 (germline): LNHNV, YYDKDF (reference sequence). V shed 3 bases and J shed 6 bases, with 7 bases lying between them.

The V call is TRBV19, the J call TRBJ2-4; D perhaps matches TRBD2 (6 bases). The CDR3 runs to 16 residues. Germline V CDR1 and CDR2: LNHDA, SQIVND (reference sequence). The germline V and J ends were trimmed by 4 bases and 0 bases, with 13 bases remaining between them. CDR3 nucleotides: TGTGCCAGTAGTAGATACTTCGGGGGAGCCAAAAACATTCAGTACTTC. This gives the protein CASSRYFGGAKNIQYF.

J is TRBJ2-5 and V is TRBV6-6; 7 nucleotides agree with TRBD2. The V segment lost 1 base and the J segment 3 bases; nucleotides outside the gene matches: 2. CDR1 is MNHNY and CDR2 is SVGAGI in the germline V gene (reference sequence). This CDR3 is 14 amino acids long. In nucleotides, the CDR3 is TGTGCCAGCAGTTACTATGGGACTAAAGAGACCCAGTACTTC. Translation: CASSYYGTKETQYF.

The CDR3 DNA reads as TGCGCCAGCAGCCAGACTAGCGGGAGGATCACGATTTACGAGCAGTACTTC. Protein sequence: CASSQTSGRITIYEQYF. The rearrangement uses TRBV5-1 and TRBJ2-7; 13 nucleotides agree with TRBD2. This CDR3 spans 17 amino acids. The germline gives CDR1 SGHRS, CDR2 YFSETQ. V shed 4 bases, J shed 4 bases, and the junction held 11 bases outside the gene matches.

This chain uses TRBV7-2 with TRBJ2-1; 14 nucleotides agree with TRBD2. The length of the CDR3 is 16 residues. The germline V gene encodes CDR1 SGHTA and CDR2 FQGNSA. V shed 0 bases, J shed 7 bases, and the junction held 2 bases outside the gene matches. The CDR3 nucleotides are TGTGCCAGCAGCTTAGCGGGGACTAGCGGGAGTAATGAGCAGTTCTTC. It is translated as CASSLAGTSGSNEQFF.

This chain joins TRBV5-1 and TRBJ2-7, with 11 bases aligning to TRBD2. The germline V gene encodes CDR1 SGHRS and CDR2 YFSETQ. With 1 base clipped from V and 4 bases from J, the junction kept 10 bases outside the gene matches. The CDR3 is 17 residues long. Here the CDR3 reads CASSLTRTSGSRYEQYF. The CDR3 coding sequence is TGCGCCAGCAGCTTGACGAGAACTAGCGGGAGTAGGTACGAGCAGTACTTC.

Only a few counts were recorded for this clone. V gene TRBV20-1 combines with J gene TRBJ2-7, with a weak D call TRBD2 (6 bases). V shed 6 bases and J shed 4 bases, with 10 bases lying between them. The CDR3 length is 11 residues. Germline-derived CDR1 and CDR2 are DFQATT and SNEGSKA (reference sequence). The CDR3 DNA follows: TGCAGTGCCGGAGGGTTGTACGAGCAGTACTTC. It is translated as CSAGGLYEQYF.

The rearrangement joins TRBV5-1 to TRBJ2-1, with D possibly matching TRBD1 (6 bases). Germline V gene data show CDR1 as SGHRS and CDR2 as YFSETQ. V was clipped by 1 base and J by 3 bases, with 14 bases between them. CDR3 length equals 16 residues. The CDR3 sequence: CASSLSLTGGYNEQFF. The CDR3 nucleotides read TGCGCCAGCAGCTTGTCGTTGACAGGCGGCTACAATGAGCAGTTCTTC.

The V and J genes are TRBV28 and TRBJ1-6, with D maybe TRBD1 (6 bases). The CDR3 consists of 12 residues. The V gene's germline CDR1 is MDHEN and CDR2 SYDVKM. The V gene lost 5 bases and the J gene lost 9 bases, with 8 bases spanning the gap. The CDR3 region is CASSTGSSPLHF. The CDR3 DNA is TGTGCCAGCAGTACAGGGAGTTCACCCCTCCACTTT.